The clone carrying this T cell receptor beta chain has a count of ten or more. The sample is drawn from a study of T-cell reconstitution after alpha-beta-depleted transplantation in children. The TCRbeta library incorporated unique molecular identifiers. TCRdb analysed the PCR reads with MiXCR anew, one entry per CDR3 protein. This sample carries about 250,000 distinct CDR3 sequences, 20% to 30% of them seen once, and the ten largest clones take about 5%. The CDR3 spans 14 residues. V was shortened by 4 bases and J by 4 bases, with 13 bases between the two germline ends. This receptor was obtained from a female patient between 2 and 10 years old who had a stem cell transplant for congenital amegakaryocytic thrombocytopenia, so the T cells may come from the graft donor. This rearrangement joins TRBV12-3 or TRBV12-4 to TRBJ2-5; D gene uncertain. This material consisted of PBMCs, mostly from graft donor cells, taken 360 days after TCRalphabeta/CD19-depleted stem cell transplant. Here the CDR3 DNA reads TGTGCCAGCAGTTCAACCGGGTCAGGAGAGACCCAGTACTTC. The encoded protein is CASSSTGSGETQYF.